The rows below give T cell receptor beta chains drawn from one sample of a study of blood T cell repertoires in COVID-19. Here immunoSEQ multiplex PCR was the method, and the copy in TCRdb shows in-frame clones only, minus some. The sample holds around 300,000 clones, around 89% seen once. Material: PBMCs or T cells enriched from blood (not recorded which). Receptor source: a woman in her late teens or twenties who had recovered from COVID-19. CDR3s include the opening cysteine and the closing phenylalanine or tryptophan. Fields, in order: CDR3 protein, CDR3 DNA, D gene, V gene, J gene, clone size. The D gene is left open where the match is weak. Clone sizes are given selectively: once, few, many, or a class where the clone is expanded.

CDR3aa: CASSATGWSNQPQHF
CDR3nt: TGTGCCAGCAGTGCGACAGGTTGGAGCAATCAGCCCCAGCATTTT
d_gene: .
v_gene: TRBV6-2/TRBV6-3
j_gene: TRBJ1-5
abundance: .

CDR3aa: CATSSTSALRDTQYF
CDR3nt: TGTGCCACCAGCAGCACTAGCGCACTCAGAGATACGCAGTATTTT
d_gene: TRBD2
v_gene: TRBV15
j_gene: TRBJ2-3
abundance: .

CDR3aa: CASSVKATGGTEAFF
CDR3nt: TGTGCCAGCAGCGTAAAGGCTACAGGGGGCACTGAAGCTTTCTTT
d_gene: TRBD1
v_gene: TRBV9
j_gene: TRBJ1-1
abundance: .

CDR3aa: CASSIGRGEQFF
CDR3nt: TGTGCCAGTAGTATAGGAAGGGGTGAGCAGTTCTTC
d_gene: .
v_gene: TRBV19
j_gene: TRBJ2-1
abundance: .

CDR3aa: CASSLHLAGDNEQFF
CDR3nt: TGTGCCAGCAGCTTGCACCTAGCGGGGGACAATGAGCAGTTCTTC
d_gene: TRBD2
v_gene: TRBV5-5
j_gene: TRBJ2-1
abundance: .

CDR3aa: CASSSKRGRRETQYF
CDR3nt: TGTGCCAGCAGTTCTAAGCGGGGCAGACGGGAGACCCAGTACTTC
d_gene: TRBD2
v_gene: TRBV5-5
j_gene: TRBJ2-5
abundance: .

CDR3aa: CASSSSGGGDEQFF
CDR3nt: TGCGCCAGCAGTTCGTCGGGGGGCGGCGATGAGCAGTTCTTC
d_gene: .
v_gene: TRBV5-1
j_gene: TRBJ2-1
abundance: .

CDR3aa: CASSSGGRGAKNIQYF
CDR3nt: TGTGCCAGCAGTTCCGGGGGTCGAGGGGCGAAAAACATTCAGTACTTC
d_gene: .
v_gene: TRBV7-9
j_gene: TRBJ2-4
abundance: once

CDR3aa: CASSLSPSSGNTIYF
CDR3nt: TGTGCCAGCAGTTTATCCCCTAGCTCTGGAAACACCATATATTTT
d_gene: .
v_gene: TRBV28
j_gene: TRBJ1-3
abundance: .

CDR3aa: CAISDGGIEAFF
CDR3nt: TGTGCCATCAGTGATGGGGGGATTGAAGCTTTCTTT
d_gene: .
v_gene: TRBV10-3
j_gene: TRBJ1-1
abundance: once

CDR3aa: CASRGTEYQPQHF
CDR3nt: TGTGCCAGCAGAGGGACAGAGTATCAGCCCCAGCATTTT
d_gene: TRBD1
v_gene: TRBV6-4
j_gene: TRBJ1-5
abundance: .

CDR3aa: CASSKGSSGTSRQYF
CDR3nt: TGTGCCAGCAGCAAAGGCTCCTCCGGGACTAGCAGGCAGTACTTC
d_gene: .
v_gene: TRBV21-1
j_gene: TRBJ2-7
abundance: .

CDR3aa: CASSQSAADNYGYTF
CDR3nt: TGCGCCAGCAGCCAATCGGCAGCGGATAACTATGGCTACACCTTC
d_gene: .
v_gene: TRBV4-1
j_gene: TRBJ1-2
abundance: .

CDR3aa: CASKGQGPSTDTQYF
CDR3nt: TGCGCCAGCAAGGGACAGGGACCTAGCACAGATACGCAGTATTTT
d_gene: TRBD1
v_gene: TRBV5-1
j_gene: TRBJ2-3
abundance: .

CDR3aa: CASSPWLSSRTGGDTEAFF
CDR3nt: TGTGCCAGCAGCCCCTGGCTGTCCTCGCGGACAGGAGGCGACACTGAAGCTTTCTTT
d_gene: TRBD1
v_gene: TRBV7-9
j_gene: TRBJ1-1
abundance: .

CDR3aa: CASSLGQGYLDTEAFF
CDR3nt: TGCGCCAGCAGCTTGGGACAGGGGTATTTGGACACTGAAGCTTTCTTT
d_gene: TRBD1
v_gene: TRBV5-1
j_gene: TRBJ1-1
abundance: .

CDR3aa: CASSQDRQGNQPQHF
CDR3nt: TGCGCCAGCAGCCAAGATAGGCAGGGCAATCAGCCCCAGCATTTT
d_gene: .
v_gene: TRBV4-1
j_gene: TRBJ1-5
abundance: .

CDR3aa: CASSERSGNYGYTF
CDR3nt: TGTGCCAGCAGTGAAAGGTCCGGGAACTATGGCTACACCTTC
d_gene: .
v_gene: TRBV6-1
j_gene: TRBJ1-2
abundance: few

CDR3aa: CAVSVEAFF
CDR3nt: TGTGCCGTATCAGTTGAAGCTTTCTTT
d_gene: .
v_gene: TRBV7-9
j_gene: TRBJ1-1
abundance: once

CDR3aa: CASSHWTGGPDTQYF
CDR3nt: TGTGCCAGCAGCCATTGGACAGGGGGACCAGATACGCAGTATTTT
d_gene: TRBD1
v_gene: TRBV3-1/TRBV3-2
j_gene: TRBJ2-3
abundance: .

CDR3aa: CASSLFGLAEPAQETQYF
CDR3nt: TGTGCCAGCAGTTTATTCGGACTAGCGGAGCCAGCTCAAGAGACCCAGTACTTC
d_gene: TRBD2
v_gene: TRBV27
j_gene: TRBJ2-5
abundance: .

CDR3aa: CASSLIAGQETQYF
CDR3nt: TGCGCCAGCAGCTTGATCGCGGGGCAAGAGACCCAGTACTTC
d_gene: .
v_gene: TRBV5-1
j_gene: TRBJ2-5
abundance: .

CDR3aa: CASCRGAYNEQFF
CDR3nt: TGTGCCAGCTGTCGGGGGGCCTACAATGAGCAGTTCTTC
d_gene: TRBD2
v_gene: TRBV6-5
j_gene: TRBJ2-1
abundance: .

CDR3aa: CAIGDRGQADTQYF
CDR3nt: TGTGCCATCGGGGACAGGGGGCAAGCAGATACGCAGTATTTT
d_gene: TRBD1
v_gene: TRBV10-3
j_gene: TRBJ2-3
abundance: .

CDR3aa: CASSYYRTSGNEQFF
CDR3nt: TGTGCCAGCAGTTACTACAGGACTAGCGGCAATGAGCAGTTCTTC
d_gene: TRBD2
v_gene: TRBV6-5
j_gene: TRBJ2-1
abundance: once

CDR3aa: CATSDLRDSRTDTQYF
CDR3nt: TGTGCCACCAGTGATTTGAGGGACAGTCGCACAGATACGCAGTATTTT
d_gene: TRBD1
v_gene: TRBV24-1
j_gene: TRBJ2-3
abundance: .

CDR3aa: CASRRPVTGGYSPLHF
CDR3nt: TGTGCCAGCAGACGCCCCGTGACAGGGGGCTATTCACCCCTCCACTTT
d_gene: TRBD1
v_gene: TRBV28
j_gene: TRBJ1-6
abundance: .

CDR3aa: CASSMNRARSGANVLTF
CDR3nt: TGTGCCAGTAGTATGAACAGGGCCCGTTCTGGGGCCAACGTCCTGACTTTC
d_gene: .
v_gene: TRBV19
j_gene: TRBJ2-6
abundance: .

CDR3aa: CASSLSIGGAYEQYF
CDR3nt: TGCGCCAGCAGCTTATCGATCGGGGGAGCCTACGAGCAGTACTTC
d_gene: .
v_gene: TRBV5-1
j_gene: TRBJ2-7
abundance: .

CDR3aa: CASSTQGRDQPQHF
CDR3nt: TGTGCCAGCAGCACTCAGGGGCGGGATCAGCCCCAGCATTTT
d_gene: .
v_gene: TRBV2
j_gene: TRBJ1-5
abundance: .

CDR3aa: CASSLAQGGAFEKLFF
CDR3nt: TGTGCCAGCAGCTTGGCACAGGGGGGGGCGTTTGAAAAACTGTTTTTT
d_gene: TRBD1
v_gene: TRBV5-6
j_gene: TRBJ1-4
abundance: .

CDR3aa: CASSEATGRNTEAFF
CDR3nt: TGTGCCAGCAGTGAAGCAACAGGACGGAACACTGAAGCTTTCTTT
d_gene: .
v_gene: TRBV2
j_gene: TRBJ1-1
abundance: .

CDR3aa: CASSSQGANYGYTF
CDR3nt: TGTGCCAGCAGTTCCCAGGGGGCTAACTATGGCTACACCTTC
d_gene: TRBD1
v_gene: TRBV6-5
j_gene: TRBJ1-2
abundance: .

CDR3aa: CASSLAAQGTYEQYF
CDR3nt: TGTGCCAGCAGCTTGGCCGCACAGGGGACCTACGAGCAGTACTTC
d_gene: TRBD1
v_gene: TRBV5-4
j_gene: TRBJ2-7
abundance: few

CDR3aa: CASSLGTGVVQETQYF
CDR3nt: TGTGCCAGCAGCTTAGGGACAGGGGTTGTCCAAGAGACCCAGTACTTC
d_gene: TRBD1
v_gene: TRBV5-8
j_gene: TRBJ2-5
abundance: .

CDR3aa: CASSPNSIRGQGGSAGELFF
CDR3nt: TGTGCCAGCAGTCCAAATTCCATCCGTGGACAGGGTGGATCGGCCGGGGAGCTGTTTTTT
d_gene: TRBD1
v_gene: TRBV28
j_gene: TRBJ2-2
abundance: .

CDR3aa: CASSWDSGQPQHF
CDR3nt: TGCGCCAGCAGCTGGGACTCTGGGCAGCCCCAGCATTTT
d_gene: .
v_gene: TRBV5-1
j_gene: TRBJ1-5
abundance: .

CDR3aa: CASSSELAGKPGEQFF
CDR3nt: TGTGCCAGCAGCTCCGAGCTCGCCGGAAAACCCGGGGAGCAGTTCTTC
d_gene: .
v_gene: TRBV5-6
j_gene: TRBJ2-1
abundance: .

CDR3aa: CASSLRTGGAGELFF
CDR3nt: TGTGCCAGCAGCCTCCGGACAGGGGGCGCCGGGGAGCTGTTTTTT
d_gene: TRBD1
v_gene: TRBV3-1/TRBV3-2
j_gene: TRBJ2-2
abundance: .

CDR3aa: CATRRTGYTGELFF
CDR3nt: TGTGCCACCCGCCGGACAGGCTACACCGGGGAGCTGTTTTTT
d_gene: TRBD1
v_gene: TRBV25-1
j_gene: TRBJ2-2
abundance: once

CDR3aa: CAISEGDRTEETQYF
CDR3nt: TGTGCCATCAGTGAGGGGGACAGAACAGAAGAGACCCAGTACTTC
d_gene: TRBD1
v_gene: TRBV10-3
j_gene: TRBJ2-5
abundance: .

CDR3aa: CATSRADYYNEQFF
CDR3nt: TGTGCCACCAGCAGAGCTGACTATTACAATGAGCAGTTCTTC
d_gene: .
v_gene: TRBV15
j_gene: TRBJ2-1
abundance: .

CDR3aa: CASSQESGQGGEKLFF
CDR3nt: TGTGCCAGCAGCCAAGAATCAGGACAGGGGGGAGAAAAACTGTTTTTT
d_gene: TRBD1
v_gene: TRBV4-2
j_gene: TRBJ1-4
abundance: .

CDR3aa: CAIPLGTGVLFGNQPQHF
CDR3nt: TGCGCCATTCCCTTGGGGACAGGGGTCTTGTTTGGTAATCAGCCCCAGCATTTT
d_gene: TRBD1
v_gene: TRBV5-1
j_gene: TRBJ1-5
abundance: .

CDR3aa: CASSPALAGPNEQFF
CDR3nt: TGTGCCAGCTCACCAGCCCTAGCGGGCCCCAATGAGCAGTTCTTC
d_gene: TRBD2
v_gene: TRBV18
j_gene: TRBJ2-1
abundance: once

CDR3aa: CASSYGTGDGYTF
CDR3nt: TGCGCCAGCAGCTACGGGACAGGGGATGGCTACACCTTC
d_gene: TRBD1
v_gene: TRBV5-1
j_gene: TRBJ1-2
abundance: few

CDR3aa: CASSPGGSGELFF
CDR3nt: TGTGCCAGCTCACCAGGGGGCTCCGGGGAGCTGTTTTTT
d_gene: .
v_gene: TRBV18
j_gene: TRBJ2-2
abundance: .